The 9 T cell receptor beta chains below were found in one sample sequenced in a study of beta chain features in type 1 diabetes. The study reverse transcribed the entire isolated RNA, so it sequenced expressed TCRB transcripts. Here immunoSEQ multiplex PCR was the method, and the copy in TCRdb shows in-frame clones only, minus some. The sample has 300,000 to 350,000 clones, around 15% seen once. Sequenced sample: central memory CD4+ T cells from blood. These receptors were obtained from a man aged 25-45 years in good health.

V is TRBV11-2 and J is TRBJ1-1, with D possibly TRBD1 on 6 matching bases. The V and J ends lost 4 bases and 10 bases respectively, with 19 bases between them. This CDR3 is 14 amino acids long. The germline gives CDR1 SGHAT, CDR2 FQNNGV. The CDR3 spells CASSSGTPVYGAFF. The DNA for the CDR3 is TGTGCCAGCAGCTCCGGGACACCGGTCTACGGAGCTTTCTTT.

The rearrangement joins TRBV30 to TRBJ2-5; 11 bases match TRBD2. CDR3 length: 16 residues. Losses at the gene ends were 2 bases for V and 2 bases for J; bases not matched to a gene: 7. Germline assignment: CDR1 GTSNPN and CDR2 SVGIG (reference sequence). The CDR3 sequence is CAWSSIRLAGQETQYF. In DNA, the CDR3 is TGTGCCTGGAGTTCGATACGACTAGCGGGACAAGAGACCCAGTACTTC.

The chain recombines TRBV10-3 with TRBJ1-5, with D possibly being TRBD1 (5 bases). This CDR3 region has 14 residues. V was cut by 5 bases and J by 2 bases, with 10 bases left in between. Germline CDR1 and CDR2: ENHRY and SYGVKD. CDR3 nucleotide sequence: TGTGCCATCAGTAATCAGGGCGGCAATCAGCCCCAGCATTTT. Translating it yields CAISNQGGNQPQHF.

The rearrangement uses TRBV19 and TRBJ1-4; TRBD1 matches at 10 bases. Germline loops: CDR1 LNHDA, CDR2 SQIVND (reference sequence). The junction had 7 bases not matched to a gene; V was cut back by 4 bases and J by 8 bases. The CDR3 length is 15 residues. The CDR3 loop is CASSTGTGVREKLFF. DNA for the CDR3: TGTGCCAGTAGTACCGGGACAGGGGTACGGGAAAAACTGTTTTTT.

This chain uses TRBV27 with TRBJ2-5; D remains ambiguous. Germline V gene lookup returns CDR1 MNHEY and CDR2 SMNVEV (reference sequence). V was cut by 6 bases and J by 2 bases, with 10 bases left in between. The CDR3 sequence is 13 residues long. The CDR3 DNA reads TGTGCCAGCAGGATGCCAGAGCAAGAGACCCAGTACTTC. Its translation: CASRMPEQETQYF.

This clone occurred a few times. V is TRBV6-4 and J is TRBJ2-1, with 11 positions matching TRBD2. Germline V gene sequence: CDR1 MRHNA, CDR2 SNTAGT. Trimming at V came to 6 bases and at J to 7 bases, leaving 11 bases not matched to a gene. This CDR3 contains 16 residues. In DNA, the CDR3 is TGTGCCAGCAGCGCCGAGGGGCTAGCGGGGGGTAATGAGCAGTTCTTC. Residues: CASSAEGLAGGNEQFF.

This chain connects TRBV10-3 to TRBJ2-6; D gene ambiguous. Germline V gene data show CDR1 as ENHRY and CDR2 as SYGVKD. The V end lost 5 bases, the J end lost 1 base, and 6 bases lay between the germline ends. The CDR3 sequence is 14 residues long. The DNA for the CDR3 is TGTGCCATCAGTACAGCGTCTGGGGCCAACGTCCTGACTTTC. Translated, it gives CAISTASGANVLTF.

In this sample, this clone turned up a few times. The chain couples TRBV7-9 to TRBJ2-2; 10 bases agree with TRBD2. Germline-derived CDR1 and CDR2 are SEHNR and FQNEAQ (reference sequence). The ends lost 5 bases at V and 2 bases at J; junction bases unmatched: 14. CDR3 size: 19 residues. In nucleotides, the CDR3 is TGTGCCAGCAGCCCGTCCGGGACTAGCGTTATTACTAACACCGGGGAGCTGTTTTTT. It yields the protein CASSPSGTSVITNTGELFF. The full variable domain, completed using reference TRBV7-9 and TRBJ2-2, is DTGVSQNPRHKITKRGQNVTFRCDPISEHNRLYWYRQTLGQGPEFLTYFQNEAQLEKSRLLSDRFSAERPKGSFSTLEIQRTEQGDSAMYLCASSPSGTSVITNTGELFFGEGSRLTVL.

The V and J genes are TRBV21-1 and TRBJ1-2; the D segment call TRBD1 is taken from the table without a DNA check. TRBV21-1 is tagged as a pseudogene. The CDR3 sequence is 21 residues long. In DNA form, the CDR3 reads TGTGCCAGCAGCAAAGCTACTCGACTCGGGACAGGATTGGAGACCCGCTATGGCTACACCTTC. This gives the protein CASSKATRLGTGLETRYGYTF.